The 31 T cell receptor beta chains presented below share a single source sample, sequenced in a study of identical twins. TCRdb called the 5' RACE reads again in MiXCR, with one record for every CDR3 protein. There are around 530,000 distinct CDR3 sequences in the sample; around 15% occur only once, and 0.44% lies in the top ten. The data also belong to a second study, concerning yellow fever vaccine responses in identical twins.

The sample was CD4+ T cells sorted from blood. The origin of the receptors is a woman younger than 35 in good health.

The chain recombines TRBV5-6 with TRBJ2-1; possible D gene TRBD2, 5 bases. Germline V gives CDR1 SGHDT, CDR2 YYEEEE. The V end lost 7 bases, the J end lost 0 bases, and 14 bases lay between the germline ends. This CDR3 is 15 amino acids long. CDR3 DNA: TGTGCCAGCCTCAGGACTTCGAGCTCCTACAATGAGCAGTTCTTC. Its translation: CASLRTSSSYNEQFF.

The rearrangement links TRBV20-1 to TRBJ2-5; TRBD1 matches 7 bases. The CDR3 extends over 14 amino acids. The V gene end was trimmed by 8 bases and the J gene end by 2 bases; junction bases not matched to a gene: 11. Germline V gene lookup returns CDR1 DFQATT and CDR2 SNEGSKA (reference sequence). In DNA form, the CDR3 reads TGCAGTCATGTAGGGGGCGCGCGGCAAGAGACCCAGTACTTC. It translates to CSHVGGARQETQYF.

There are a few counts of this clonotype. The chain recombines TRBV6-6 with TRBJ1-1, with 9 positions matching TRBD1. Germline trimming cut 8 bases from V and 9 bases from J; bases unmatched to any gene: 10. The germline CDR1 and CDR2 sequences are MNHNY and SVGAGI (reference sequence). This CDR3 has 13 amino acids. The CDR3 DNA follows: TGTGCCAGCCAGATGGGGACAGGGCGAAAAGCTTTCTTT. This codes for CASQMGTGRKAFF.

This clonotype was picked up one time. A junction end diverges from the germline sequence, so it may reflect a read error. The chain employs TRBV28 and TRBJ2-5, with TRBD2 matching over 9 bases. The CDR3 consists of 15 residues. Germline values: CDR1 MDHEN, CDR2 SYDVKM. CDR3 nucleotides: TGTGCCAGCAGTCTACTGACTAGCGGTAAAGAGACCCAGCACTTC. It yields the protein CASSLLTSGKETQHF.

This clonotype was counted many times. The chain combines TRBV11-2 with TRBJ2-3; D gene unclear. Looked up from germline, CDR1 is SGHAT and CDR2 is FQNNGV. The V and J ends lost 0 bases and 5 bases respectively, with 9 bases between them. This CDR3 is built from 14 residues. This chain's CDR3 is CASSLDARKDTQYF. DNA for the CDR3: TGTGCCAGCAGCTTAGATGCCCGGAAAGATACGCAGTATTTT.

This clonotype was recorded many times. CDR3 protein: CASSQNPGHPYNEQFF. The CDR3 DNA follows: TGCGCCAGCAGCCAAAACCCGGGACACCCGTACAATGAGCAGTTCTTC. The chain joins TRBV4-1 to TRBJ2-1, with a tentative D call TRBD1 (6 bases). CDR3 size: 16 residues. CDR1 MGHRA and CDR2 YSYEKL come from the germline V gene. V gave up 2 bases and J gave up 4 bases, with 15 bases separating them.

This chain joins TRBV4-1 and TRBJ1-4; TRBD1 aligns across 7 bases. Trimming at V came to 0 bases and at J to 4 bases, leaving 5 bases not matched to a gene. There are 16 residues in the CDR3. CDR1 MGHRA and CDR2 YSYEKL come from the germline V gene. The chain's CDR3 is CASSQERGQHNEKLFF. CDR3 nucleotides: TGCGCCAGCAGCCAAGAGAGGGGACAGCATAATGAAAAACTGTTTTTT.

Only a few counts were recorded for this clonotype. The chain uses TRBV7-2 and TRBJ2-1; 9 positions agree with TRBD2. The CDR3 totals 16 residues. V lost 2 bases to trimming and J lost 7 bases; unmatched junction nucleotides: 9. Germline V lookup: CDR1 SGHTA, CDR2 FQGNSA. The CDR3 nucleotides are TGTGCCAGCAGCTTAACCGGCGGGGGGGCGGGGAATGAGCAGTTCTTC. Translated: CASSLTGGGAGNEQFF.

The chain recombines TRBV6-2 or TRBV6-3 with TRBJ2-1, with TRBD2 as a possible D gene (6 bases). The CDR3 extends over 18 amino acids. V was clipped by 6 bases and J by 0 bases, with 21 bases between them. Germline values: CDR1 MNHEY, CDR2 SVGEGT. The chain's CDR3 is CASRLIRDFKSSYNEQFF. The CDR3 bases are TGTGCCAGCAGACTCATCCGGGACTTTAAAAGCTCCTACAATGAGCAGTTCTTC.

The rearrangement uses TRBV12-3 or TRBV12-4 and TRBJ2-7; 9 bases are shared with TRBD1. The V gene end was trimmed by 3 bases and the J gene end by 5 bases; junction bases not matched to a gene: 8. The CDR3 covers 15 residues. CDR3 region: CASSLGTGKTNEQYF. CDR3 coding DNA: TGTGCCAGCAGTTTGGGGACAGGGAAAACCAACGAGCAGTACTTC.

This chain links TRBV12-3 or TRBV12-4 with TRBJ2-4, with D perhaps given as TRBD1 or TRBD2 (6 bases each). There are 17 residues in the CDR3. V was shortened by 3 bases and J by 3 bases, with 18 bases between the two germline ends. CDR3 sequence: CASSFRMGARGKNIQYF. As DNA, the CDR3 is TGTGCCAGCAGTTTTAGGATGGGGGCGCGGGGCAAAAACATTCAGTACTTC.

This clonotype appeared once. The rearrangement links TRBV5-4 to TRBJ2-3; 11 positions match TRBD2. V shed 4 bases and J 4 bases; nucleotides not matched to a gene: 5. Germline V gene sequence: CDR1 SGHNT, CDR2 YYREEE (reference sequence). The CDR3 spans 15 residues. The CDR3 nucleotides read TGTGCCAGCAGCCCGACTAGCGGGGCATCAGATACGCAGTATTTT. Its translation is CASSPTSGASDTQYF.

This clonotype has only a few counts. The gene calls are TRBV20-1 and TRBJ2-7; D may be TRBD1 (6 bases). Trimming removed 3 bases from V and 2 bases from J, with 17 bases in between. CDR3 length: 15 amino acids. Germline assignment: CDR1 DFQATT and CDR2 SNEGSKA (reference sequence). CDR3 in amino acids: CSASLTGPAAYEQYF. The CDR3 nucleotides are TGCAGTGCTAGCCTAACAGGGCCAGCGGCCTACGAGCAGTACTTC.

The gene calls are TRBV20-1 and TRBJ2-1; a weak D match, TRBD1 (6 bases). Trimming took off 5 bases at V and 0 bases at J, with 14 bases between the two ends. The CDR3 is made up of 15 amino acids. CDR1 is DFQATT, CDR2 SNEGSKA, per germline (reference sequence). The CDR3 spells CSASIQGSSYNEQFF. The CDR3 region has the DNA TGCAGTGCTTCAATCCAGGGGAGCTCCTACAATGAGCAGTTCTTC.

In this sample, this clonotype turned up a few times. The genes are TRBV5-4 and TRBJ1-6; the D is unclear. V was shortened by 0 bases and J by 7 bases, with 8 bases between the two germline ends. CDR3 size: 14 residues. Germline V gene lookup returns CDR1 SGHNT and CDR2 YYREEE (reference sequence). Written as DNA, the CDR3 is TGTGCCAGCAGCTTGGAGGCCCAAAATTCACCCCTCCACTTT. Translation gives CASSLEAQNSPLHF.

This chain links TRBV18 with TRBJ2-7; 8 bases map to TRBD1. This CDR3 is built from 16 residues. Trimming at V came to 0 bases and at J to 1 base, leaving 5 bases not matched to a gene. In germline, CDR1 is KGHSH, CDR2 LQKENI. CDR3 nucleotide sequence: TGTGCCAGCTCACCACCGATTACAGGGGGGTCCTACGAGCAGTACTTC. Translation: CASSPPITGGSYEQYF.

This clonotype was found a few times. The V call is TRBV12-3 or TRBV12-4, the J call TRBJ1-1, with D unresolved. This CDR3 has 13 amino acids. Trimming stripped 10 bases from V and 1 base from J, with 13 bases between. The CDR3 nucleotides are TGTGCCAACAGCTTCCGATGGAACACTGAAGCTTTCTTT. This codes for CANSFRWNTEAFF.

The sample holds many counts of this clonotype. The J gene is TRBJ2-3, the V gene TRBV20-1; D is unclear. CDR3 length: 14 residues. Trimming removed 0 bases at V and 1 base at J, with 8 bases between. Germline V gene lookup returns CDR1 DFQATT and CDR2 SNEGSKA (reference sequence). The CDR3 loop reads CSARDFVRTDTQYF. CDR3 DNA: TGCAGTGCTAGAGACTTTGTCCGCACAGATACGCAGTATTTT.

This clonotype was seen more than once but under ten times. V is TRBV9 and J is TRBJ2-6; 9 nucleotides match TRBD1. Trimming cost V 2 bases and J 3 bases; bases outside gene matches: 6. The CDR3 covers 17 residues. CDR1 is SGDLS, CDR2 YYNGEE, per germline. DNA of the CDR3: TGTGCCAGCAGCGTCGGGACAGGGAGTAGTGGGGCCAACGTCCTGACTTTC. Protein sequence: CASSVGTGSSGANVLTF.

The V gene is TRBV29-1, the J gene TRBJ1-3; 9 bases line up with TRBD1. From germline, CDR1 is SQVTM and CDR2 ANQGSEA. CDR3 size: 17 residues. V lost 4 bases and J lost 2; bases outside the gene matches: 12. CDR3 sequence (DNA): TGCAGCGTTGCTAAGATCGCCCGGACAGGGGCTGGAAACACCATATATTTT. Translated: CSVAKIARTGAGNTIYF. Together with reference TRBV29-1 and TRBJ1-3, the CDR3 gives the full variable domain: SAVISQKPSRDICQRGTSLTIQCQVDSQVTMMFWYRQQPGQSLTLIATANQGSEATYESGFVIDKFPISRPNLTFSTLTVSNMSPEDSSIYLCSVAKIARTGAGNTIYFGEGSWLTVV.

This clonotype was picked up a small number of times. The chain joins TRBV5-1 to TRBJ2-5, with 12 bases that match TRBD2. The V and J ends lost 0 bases and 4 bases, in that order; junction bases with no gene match: 7. The germline CDR1 and CDR2 sequences are SGHRS and YFSETQ. The CDR3 runs 17 residues. The CDR3: CASSLALAGGAGETQYF. CDR3 nucleotides: TGCGCCAGCAGCTTGGCGCTAGCGGGGGGGGCCGGAGAGACCCAGTACTTC.

V and J are TRBV29-1 and TRBJ1-1, with 7 bases aligning to TRBD1. Per the germline V gene, CDR1 is SQVTM and CDR2 is ANQGSEA. V lost 2 bases, J lost 1 base, and 4 bases stayed unmatched. The CDR3 runs to 14 residues. This chain's CDR3 is CSVEKGASNTEAFF. In DNA, the CDR3 is TGCAGCGTTGAAAAGGGGGCTTCGAACACTGAAGCTTTCTTT.

This clonotype has only a few counts. The genes are TRBV7-8 and TRBJ2-6, with D uncertain. The CDR3 covers 17 residues. The V end lost 6 bases, the J end lost 0 bases, and 15 bases lay between the germline ends. Germline CDR1 reads SGHVS; CDR2 reads FQNEAQ. The CDR3 bases are TGTGCCAGCAGAACCCGGGCTTTAAGCTCTGGGGCCAACGTCCTGACTTTC. It codes for CASRTRALSSGANVLTF.

This clonotype was detected a few times. This chain joins TRBV3-1 and TRBJ2-1; 13 nucleotides match TRBD2. This CDR3 is 14 amino acids long. CDR1 is LGHDT, CDR2 YNNKEL, per germline (reference sequence). J gave up 7 bases and V 10 bases, and 7 bases lay outside the gene matches. The CDR3 sequence: CATETSGRWNEQFF. CDR3 bases: TGTGCCACCGAGACTAGCGGGAGGTGGAATGAGCAGTTCTTC.

This sequence joins TRBV12-3 or TRBV12-4 and TRBJ1-3; D gene unclear. The ends were cut back, 5 bases at V and 8 bases at J, with 19 bases in the middle. This CDR3 contains 15 residues. The CDR3 loop is CASSLPQLPKHTIYF. In nucleotides, the CDR3 is TGTGCCAGCAGTCTACCACAGCTCCCCAAACACACCATATATTTT.

V and J are TRBV20-1 and TRBJ2-1; 7 bases map to TRBD2. Germline loops: CDR1 DFQATT, CDR2 SNEGSKA (reference sequence). V gave up 0 bases and J gave up 0 bases; unmatched junction bases: 8. The CDR3 totals 17 residues. The CDR3 loop reads CSARDWGSGPSYNEQFF. The CDR3 DNA reads as TGCAGTGCTAGAGATTGGGGTAGCGGGCCCTCCTACAATGAGCAGTTCTTC.

This clonotype was recorded a few times. The chain carries TRBV29-1 and TRBJ2-5; weak D call: TRBD2 (7 bases). Germline V gene lookup returns CDR1 SQVTM and CDR2 ANQGSEA. CDR3 length equals 15 residues. Trimming took off 7 bases at V and 5 bases at J, with 23 bases between the two ends. CDR3 loop: CSARWGGALSETQYF. The DNA for the CDR3 is TGCAGCGCCCGATGGGGGGGGGCCCTCTCGGAGACCCAGTACTTC.

V gene TRBV12-3 or TRBV12-4 combines with J gene TRBJ1-6; 10 nucleotides line up with TRBD1. The CDR3 has 16 residues. J was trimmed by 1 base and V by 6 bases; bases with no gene match: 3. The CDR3 sequence: CASSPDRGSYNSPLHF. CDR3 sequence (DNA): TGTGCCAGCAGCCCGGACAGGGGGTCCTATAATTCACCCCTCCACTTT.

CDR3 in DNA: TGTGCCAGCAGCTTAACCACCAAGGATGAGCAGTTCTTC. This gives the protein CASSLTTKDEQFF. The chain has TRBV7-3 and TRBJ2-1; no clear D. V was pared by 0 bases and J by 8 bases, with 8 bases between. There are 13 residues in the CDR3. Looked up from germline, CDR1 is SGHTA and CDR2 is FQGTGA.

V and J are TRBV3-1 and TRBJ2-7; D is undetermined. The CDR3 is made up of 12 amino acids. CDR1 and CDR2 (germline): LGHDT, YNNKEL (reference sequence). With 1 base removed from V and 6 bases from J, the gap between germline ends came to 7 bases. CDR3 sequence: CASSQVTREQYF. In DNA form, the CDR3 reads TGTGCCAGCAGCCAAGTGACCCGCGAGCAGTACTTC.

The chain is built from TRBV25-1 and TRBJ2-3; 12 nucleotides agree with TRBD2. The junction had 4 bases not matched to a gene; V was cut back by 8 bases and J by 1 base. Germline values: CDR1 MGHDK, CDR2 SYGVNS. This CDR3 region has 15 residues. Written as DNA, the CDR3 is TGTGCCAGCCGACTAGCGGGGGTCGGCACAGATACGCAGTATTTT. Its translation is CASRLAGVGTDTQYF.